One and the same sample provided the 21 T cell receptor beta chains below, sequenced in a study of blood T cells in healthy people across ages. A second PCR, run for about 7 to 11 cycles, used a sample-barcoded 5' primer plus a J-beta primer mix. From the 5' RACE reads, TCRdb called clonotypes with MiXCR, one entry per CDR3 protein. The sample has 600,000 or so distinct CDR3 sequences; about 30% are singletons. Sequencing used blood. The source of these receptors is an elderly woman in good health.

This clonotype was detected ten times or more. The J gene is TRBJ1-2, the V gene TRBV7-2, with a possible D match to TRBD1 (6 bases). V gave up 0 bases and J gave up 7 bases, with 12 bases separating them. The CDR3 loop spans 14 amino acids. Germline V CDR1 and CDR2: SGHTA, FQGNSA. The CDR3 is CASSLALAGVGYTF. The CDR3 region has the DNA TGTGCCAGCAGCTTAGCGCTGGCAGGGGTTGGCTACACCTTC.

This clonotype occurred many times. The CDR3 loop is CASSSQGGSYNEQFF. Here the CDR3 DNA reads TGTGCCAGCAGCTCCCAGGGTGGCTCCTACAATGAGCAGTTCTTC. The rearrangement uses TRBV7-2 and TRBJ2-1; D is possibly TRBD1 (5 bases). The CDR3 covers 15 residues. CDR1 is SGHTA, CDR2 FQGNSA, per germline. The V end lost 4 bases, the J end lost 0 bases, and 10 bases lay between the germline ends.

In its sample, this clonotype was seen many times. The rearrangement links TRBV20-1 to TRBJ2-7; perhaps TRBD1 as D (6 bases). CDR1 is DFQATT and CDR2 is SNEGSKA in the germline V gene (reference sequence). This CDR3 comprises 14 residues. Deletions cut 6 bases from V and 5 bases from J, with 20 bases between. The CDR3: CSAHDKAQGNEQYF. As DNA, the CDR3 is TGCAGTGCCCACGACAAAGCCCAGGGGAACGAGCAGTACTTC.

Details on this clonotype: A much larger clonotype is one base distant, so this may be a read error. The J gene is TRBJ2-3, the V gene TRBV10-3; no reliable D call. The CDR3 runs to 12 residues. CDR1 is ENHRY, CDR2 SYGVKD, per germline. The CDR3 spells CTISESLDTQYF. The CDR3, as DNA: TGTACCATCAGTGAGTCTCTAGATACGCAGTATTTT.

This clonotype has just a few counts. Given a much more abundant clone one base away, this may be a read error. This chain connects TRBV15 to TRBJ2-5, with D perhaps TRBD1 (5 bases). CDR3 length equals 16 residues. Per the germline V gene, CDR1 is LNHNV and CDR2 is YYDKDF (reference sequence). V was cut by 7 bases and J by 11 bases, with 29 bases left in between. Here the CDR3 DNA reads TGTGCCACCACCGGCAATCAGGGATTAAAATCCAATGAGCAGTACTTC. Its protein product is CATTGNQGLKSNEQYF.

In the case of this clonotype: A clone one base away is much larger, so this may be a read error. V gene TRBV7-3 combines with J gene TRBJ1-1, with 12 bases that match TRBD1. Germline V lookup: CDR1 SGHTA, CDR2 FQGTGA. The CDR3 extends over 15 amino acids. Here the CDR3 DNA reads TGTGCCGGCAGCCCAGGGGTCGGGACAGGGGGCAAAGCTTTCTTT. It yields the protein CAGSPGVGTGGKAFF.

This clonotype has only a few counts. The chain is built from TRBV5-1 and TRBJ2-2; TRBD1 agrees at 8 bases. This CDR3 has 17 amino acids. Germline V lookup: CDR1 SGHRS, CDR2 YFSETQ. Germline trimming cut 2 bases from V and 6 bases from J; bases unmatched to any gene: 12. The DNA of the CDR3 is TGCGCCAGCAGCTTACAGACCGGGACAGGTTCTCCCGGGGAGCTGTTTTTT. Translating it yields CASSLQTGTGSPGELFF.

This clonotype was detected only once. The chain combines TRBV7-2 with TRBJ2-7; TRBD2 might be the D (5 bases). Germline CDR1 reads SGHTA; CDR2 reads FQGNSA. CDR3 length equals 12 residues. V was pared by 6 bases and J by 6 bases, with 12 bases between. This chain's CDR3 is CASSFTGFEQYF. CDR3 DNA sequence: TGTGCCAGCAGTTTTACGGGATTCGAGCAGTACTTC.

The rearrangement joins TRBV3-1 to TRBJ2-3, with 8 bases identical to TRBD1. This CDR3 is 14 amino acids long. CDR1 is LGHDT and CDR2 is YNNKEL in the germline V gene (reference sequence). V lost 2 bases to trimming and J lost 6 bases; unmatched junction nucleotides: 4. The CDR3 nucleotides are TGTGCCAGCAGCCAAAACAGGGGGTCGGATACGCAGTATTTT. Encoded protein: CASSQNRGSDTQYF.

This chain uses TRBV15 with TRBJ2-7, with TRBD1 matching 10 bases. This CDR3 is 16 amino acids long. V was clipped by 0 bases and J by 7 bases; unmatched bases: 9. Germline CDR1 reads LNHNV; CDR2 reads YYDKDF (reference sequence). The CDR3 sequence is CATSRDLGTGANEQYF. CDR3 nucleotides: TGTGCCACCAGCAGAGATTTAGGGACAGGGGCCAATGAGCAGTACTTC.

Comment on this clonotype: A read error may explain this, as a much larger clone is one base away. The CDR3 DNA follows: TGTGCCAGCAGCTCAGAGGCCAGGGTCAGCTACGAGCAGTACTTC. It codes for CASSSEARVSYEQYF. The V and J genes are TRBV7-6 and TRBJ2-7; D might be TRBD1 (5 bases). Trimming took off 4 bases at V and 3 bases at J, with 16 bases between the two ends. Germline CDR1 and CDR2: SGHVS and FNYEAQ. There are 15 residues in the CDR3. Combining the CDR3 with reference TRBV7-6 and TRBJ2-7 gives the whole variable domain GAGVSQSPRYKVTKRGQDVALRCDPISGHVSLYWYRQALGQGPEFLTYFNYEAQQDKSGLPNDRFSAERPEGSISTLTIQRTEQRDSAMYRCASSSEARVSYEQYFGPGTRLTVT.

This sequence joins TRBV12-3 or TRBV12-4 and TRBJ1-3; 7 nucleotides match TRBD1. With V trimmed by 4 bases and J by 4 bases, 7 bases remained unmatched. The CDR3 extends over 15 amino acids. The chain's CDR3 is CASSSQTGLGNTIYF. CDR3 sequence (DNA): TGTGCCAGCAGTTCCCAGACAGGGCTAGGAAACACCATATATTTT.

In regard to this clonotype: A much larger clone differs from this one at a single base, so this may be a read error. CDR3 amino acids: CAMSGGAPNTGTQYF. The CDR3 coding sequence is TGTGCCATGAGCGGGGGGGCCCCTAACACAGGTACGCAGTATTTT. The V gene is TRBV10-3, the J gene TRBJ2-3; the match to TRBD2 covers 10 bases. The CDR3 runs 15 residues. CDR1 is ENHRY and CDR2 is SYGVKD in the germline V gene.

This clonotype has at least ten counts. The V call is TRBV6-6, the J call TRBJ1-5; 7 nucleotides line up with TRBD1. The CDR3 runs to 16 residues. V shed 7 bases, J shed 3 bases, and the junction held 12 bases outside the gene matches. Germline V gene sequence: CDR1 MNHNY, CDR2 SVGAGI (reference sequence). Written as DNA, the CDR3 is TGTGCCAGCACCCCGGGCAGGGGGGCTTTCAATCAGCCCCAGCATTTT. It specifies CASTPGRGAFNQPQHF.

This clonotype came up many times. The J gene is TRBJ2-3, the V gene TRBV7-9; TRBD2 might be the D (5 bases). V lost 1 base, J lost 2 bases, and 10 bases lay in between. The germline CDR1 and CDR2 sequences are SEHNR and FQNEAQ (reference sequence). The CDR3 is 15 residues long. The CDR3 reads CASSLGQRDTDTQYF. Here the CDR3 DNA reads TGTGCCAGCAGCTTAGGACAACGGGACACAGATACGCAGTATTTT.

This clonotype has only a few counts. The chain is built from TRBV6-1 and TRBJ1-5; no reliable D call. The V end lost 2 bases, the J end lost 7 bases, and 9 bases lay between the germline ends. CDR3 length: 13 residues. Germline lookup yields CDR1 MNHNS and CDR2 SASEGT. The CDR3 sequence: CASSEWRVQPQHF. CDR3 in DNA: TGTGCCAGCAGTGAATGGAGGGTCCAGCCCCAGCATTTT.

V usage is TRBV19 and J usage is TRBJ2-5; D possibly corresponds to TRBD1 (5 bases). The ends were cut back, 6 bases at V and 7 bases at J, with 9 bases in the middle. The germline V gene has CDR1 LNHDA and CDR2 SQIVND (reference sequence). This CDR3 is 11 amino acids long. CDR3 loop: CASRTGSTQYF. The DNA for the CDR3 is TGTGCCAGTAGAACAGGCTCGACCCAGTACTTC.

This clonotype came up many times. The chain employs TRBV20-1 and TRBJ2-7; possible D gene TRBD1, 6 bases. V dropped 0 bases and J dropped 9 bases, with 15 bases sitting between them. The CDR3 runs to 13 residues. The germline CDR1 and CDR2 sequences are DFQATT and SNEGSKA (reference sequence). The chain's CDR3 is CSARDGVQGGQYF. CDR3 in DNA: TGCAGTGCTAGAGATGGGGTACAGGGCGGGCAGTACTTC.

There are many counts of this clonotype. The chain is built from TRBV7-9 and TRBJ2-3, with TRBD1 matching 7 bases. The CDR3 contains 15 residues. Germline assignment: CDR1 SEHNR and CDR2 FQNEAQ (reference sequence). The V and J ends lost 2 bases and 1 base, in that order; junction bases with no gene match: 3. In DNA form, the CDR3 reads TGTGCCAGCAGCTTAAATACAGGGGGCACAGATACGCAGTATTTT. This sequence encodes CASSLNTGGTDTQYF. The whole variable domain, filled in from reference TRBV7-9 and TRBJ2-3, reads DTGVSQNPRHKITKRGQNVTFRCDPISEHNRLYWYRQTLGQGPEFLTYFQNEAQLEKSRLLSDRFSAERPKGSFSTLEIQRTEQGDSAMYLCASSLNTGGTDTQYFGPGTRLTVL.

In this sample, this clonotype turned up many times. The chain employs TRBV5-1 and TRBJ2-7; the match to TRBD1 covers 9 bases. The V gene end was trimmed by 4 bases and the J gene end by 7 bases; junction bases not matched to a gene: 9. The CDR3 is 14 amino acids. Germline CDR1 and CDR2: SGHRS and YFSETQ. The CDR3 loop is CASSRVGQGNEQYF. Written as DNA, the CDR3 is TGCGCCAGCAGCCGCGTAGGACAGGGGAATGAGCAGTACTTC.

The chain combines TRBV30 with TRBJ2-5, with D perhaps TRBD2 (5 bases). Per germline, CDR1 GTSNPN and CDR2 SVGIG (reference sequence). V was pared by 7 bases and J by 4 bases, with 10 bases between. The CDR3 runs 11 residues. The CDR3 region has the DNA TGTGCCTTCGGTGGAGGAGAGACCCAGTACTTC. It encodes CAFGGGETQYF. Filled out from reference TRBV30 and TRBJ2-5, the complete variable domain reads SQTIHQWPATLVQPVGSPLSLECTVEGTSNPNLYWYRQAAGRGLQLLFYSVGIGQISSEVPQNLSASRPQDRQFILSSKKLLLSDSGFYLCAFGGGETQYFGPGTRLLVL.